This entry features one T cell receptor (beta chain) sequence. The sample belongs to a study of response to subunit inactivated influenza vaccine. With V trimmed by 4 bases and J by 5 bases, 7 bases remained unmatched. The CDR3 is 15 amino acids. Germline V lookup: CDR1 SNHLY, CDR2 FYNNEI. TCRdb re-analysed the RT-PCR reads in MiXCR, keeping a single row per CDR3 protein. The sample includes a few hundred thousand distinct CDR3 sequences, roughly 15% of them seen just once. The chain is built from TRBV2 and TRBJ2-2, with 7 bases matching TRBD2. The source material was PBMCs from blood, sampled 11 to 12 days after vaccination. The TCR originated in a man in his fifties or sixties who received an inactivated influenza vaccine. CDR3 amino acids: CASSVGGSGTGELFF. CDR3 nucleotide sequence: TGTGCCAGCAGTGTGGGAGGGAGTGGTACCGGGGAGCTGTTTTTT.